This T cell receptor (beta chain) was observed in a study of blood T cell repertoires in COVID-19. Germline V gives CDR1 LGHDT, CDR2 YNNKEL (reference sequence). The V gene lost 3 bases and the J gene lost 1 base, with 15 bases spanning the gap. The CDR3 totals 16 residues. The repertoire was sequenced with immunoSEQ multiplex PCR; TCRdb's copy has only in-frame clones and lacks some. This sample has 200,000 or so clones; approximately 80% occur once, and the top ten carry roughly 1.3%. The chain has TRBV3-1 (or the pseudogene TRBV3-2) and TRBJ1-1; D perhaps matches TRBD1 (6 bases). Sequencing was performed on PBMCs or T cells enriched from blood (not recorded which). This TCR was sampled from a middle-aged woman with acute COVID-19. The CDR3 coding sequence is TGTGCCAGCAGCCATTCTAGGGGGGGAAGGAACACTGAAGCTTTCTTT. Protein sequence: CASSHSRGGRNTEAFF.